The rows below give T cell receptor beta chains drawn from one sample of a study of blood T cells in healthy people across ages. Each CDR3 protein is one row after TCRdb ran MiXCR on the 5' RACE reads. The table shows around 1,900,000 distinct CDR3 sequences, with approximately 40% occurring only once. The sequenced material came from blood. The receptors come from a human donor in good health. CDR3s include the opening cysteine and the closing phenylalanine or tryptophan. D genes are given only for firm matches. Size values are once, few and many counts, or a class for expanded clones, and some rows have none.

TGTGCCAGCAGTTACATACTAGCGGGGGTGATCGAGACCCAGTACTTC,CASSYILAGVIETQYF,TRBD2,.,TRBJ2-5,TRBV6-5
TGTGCCAGCAGCAGACAGGGTGGTAATGGCTACACCTTC,CASSRQGGNGYTF,TRBD1,few,TRBJ1-2,TRBV7-2
TGTGCCAGCAGCTTTACTGGACTAGGAGGCTCCGAGCAGTTCTTC,CASSFTGLGGSEQFF,TRBD2,once,TRBJ2-1,TRBV5-6
TGTGCCACCAGCGGGGGACCTAATGAAAAACTGTTTTTT,CATSGGPNEKLFF,.,.,TRBJ1-4,TRBV15
TGCGCCAGCAGCCTCACAGGGGATAGTGAGACCCAGTACTTC,CASSLTGDSETQYF,TRBD1,.,TRBJ2-5,TRBV5-1
TGTGCCAGCAGTTTCGGGACAGGGGTATCCGAGGCATACTATGGCTACACCTTC,CASSFGTGVSEAYYGYTF,TRBD1,.,TRBJ1-2,TRBV12-3/TRBV12-4
TGTGCCAGCAGCGAAAGACTAGAGAGCACAGATACGCAGTATTTT,CASSERLESTDTQYF,.,few,TRBJ2-3,TRBV12-3/TRBV12-4
TGCGCCAGCAGCCTCCCTAGCGGGGCCTTCAGAAACATTCAGTACTTC,CASSLPSGAFRNIQYF,TRBD2,.,TRBJ2-4,TRBV5-1
TGTGCCACCAGCAGGTTAATAACAGGGGCGGGAGGCTACACCTTC,CATSRLITGAGGYTF,TRBD1,once,TRBJ1-2,TRBV15
TGCGCCAGCAGTGAGTCCGGGGCTGATGAATATAGCAATCAGCCCCAGCATTTT,CASSESGADEYSNQPQHF,.,.,TRBJ1-5,TRBV10-2
TGTGCCAGCAGCTTGCAGGTTGCAACTAATGAAAAACTGTTTTTT,CASSLQVATNEKLFF,.,few,TRBJ1-4,TRBV7-2
TGTGCCAGCACCCGGGGTTACTATGGCTACACCTTC,CASTRGYYGYTF,.,many,TRBJ1-2,TRBV28
TGCAGTGCTCCAAACAGCCGGACGAACTACGAGCAGTACTTC,CSAPNSRTNYEQYF,.,.,TRBJ2-7,TRBV20-1
TGCAGCGTTGAGGATCCGGAAATATACGAGCAGTACTTC,CSVEDPEIYEQYF,.,few,TRBJ2-7,TRBV29-1
TGTGCCAGCAGTTACTCTGGGAACGGAATCTACGAGCAGTACTTC,CASSYSGNGIYEQYF,.,many,TRBJ2-7,TRBV6-6
TGCGCCAGCAGCCAAGCTGAGGGTGGGAAGACCCAGTACTTC,CASSQAEGGKTQYF,.,few,TRBJ2-5,TRBV4-3
TGTGCCAGCACTCCCGCGGACAGGGCGGAGCAGTACTTC,CASTPADRAEQYF,TRBD1,.,TRBJ2-7,TRBV28
TGTGCCAGCAGCTTGAAAAGGACCCGAGGGGAAAAACTGTTTTTT,CASSLKRTRGEKLFF,.,few,TRBJ1-4,TRBV5-8
TGCAGTGCCCTACAGGGGCCGTTCTCCTATAATTTACCCCTCCACTTT,CSALQGPFSYNLPLHF,TRBD1,.,TRBJ1-6,TRBV20-1
TGTGCCAACGCTTTTACAGGGGAAACTGAAGCTTTCTTT,CANAFTGETEAFF,TRBD1,.,TRBJ1-1,TRBV6-5
TGTGCCAGCAGCTTAGTTCGTGCGGGCGGCGGCACAGATACGCAGTATTTT,CASSLVRAGGGTDTQYF,.,few,TRBJ2-3,TRBV7-2
TGTGCCAGCAGTGAATTTCAGGGGGCCTACGCTGGGGCCAACGTCCTGACTTTC,CASSEFQGAYAGANVLTF,TRBD1,.,TRBJ2-6,TRBV25-1
TGTGCCAGCAGTATCCGTAGCGGATCCTACAATGAGCAGTTCTTC,CASSIRSGSYNEQFF,.,few,TRBJ2-1,TRBV12-3/TRBV12-4
TGTGCCAGCAGCTTACAAGCCGGGACAGGGCCGGCCGGGGAGCTGTTTTTT,CASSLQAGTGPAGELFF,TRBD1,few,TRBJ2-2,TRBV9
TGTGCCAGCAGTGAACCCCGTTGGTCGGGCACTGAAGCTTTCTTT,CASSEPRWSGTEAFF,.,.,TRBJ1-1,TRBV28
TGTGCTAGTGGTTTGCCAAACAATCAGCCCCAGCATTTT,CASGLPNNQPQHF,.,.,TRBJ1-5,TRBV12-5
TGCAGTGCTAGAGATCGGGGGGAAGGCTACACCTTC,CSARDRGEGYTF,.,.,TRBJ1-2,TRBV20-1
TGTGCCATCAATTCCGGGCCCGGAGAGACCCAGTACTTC,CAINSGPGETQYF,.,few,TRBJ2-5,TRBV10-3
TGCGCCAGCAGCCCCCAGCCCCTCTCCCCTTACGAGCAGTACTTC,CASSPQPLSPYEQYF,.,.,TRBJ2-7,TRBV5-1
TGCGCCAGCAGCCGCGCCTACCCAGAGGTCCCAGATACGCAGTATTTT,CASSRAYPEVPDTQYF,.,.,TRBJ2-3,TRBV4-1
TGTGCCAGCTCACCCCGGGACACCATTAACTATGGCTACACCTTC,CASSPRDTINYGYTF,.,few,TRBJ1-2,TRBV18
TGTGCCAGCAGCCCGACGACAGGGGCGGTCGGGGCCAACGTCCTGACTTTC,CASSPTTGAVGANVLTF,TRBD1,few,TRBJ2-6,TRBV9
TGTGCCAGCAGCGAACCCGGGACAGTCCACACCGGCGAGCAGTTCTTC,CASSEPGTVHTGEQFF,TRBD1,few,TRBJ2-1,TRBV2
TGCGCCAGCAGCCGGACTTCAGGGGGCAGGGAGCCCCAGCATTTT,CASSRTSGGREPQHF,TRBD1,few,TRBJ1-5,TRBV4-1
TGCGCCAGCAGCCAAGATGAATTGTGGGGACAGGGAGGGACTGAAGCTTTCTTT,CASSQDELWGQGGTEAFF,TRBD1,.,TRBJ1-1,TRBV4-3
TGTGCCAGCAGCTTAGGTTTCTTCTTGAGCACAGATACGCAGTATTTT,CASSLGFFLSTDTQYF,.,few,TRBJ2-3,TRBV5-4
TGTGCCAGCAGCCCGCGGTATTTTGCGGGGCGCACAATCAGCTCCTACAATGAGCAGTTCTTC,CASSPRYFAGRTISSYNEQFF,.,.,TRBJ2-1,TRBV11-3
TGTGCCACCAGCAGCAGGACAGGACCTTATGGCTACACCTTC,CATSSRTGPYGYTF,TRBD1,.,TRBJ1-2,TRBV15
TGTGCCAGCAGCCCTGGATCCGGCCCCGACGGCTATGGCTACACCTTC,CASSPGSGPDGYGYTF,.,.,TRBJ1-2,TRBV7-2
TGTGCCAGCAAGCGAGCTTATAGCAATCAGCCCCAGCATTTT,CASKRAYSNQPQHF,.,.,TRBJ1-5,TRBV6-8
TGTGCCAGCTGCGTGCAGCTAGAGTACGAGCAGTACTTC,CASCVQLEYEQYF,.,.,TRBJ2-7,TRBV6-2/TRBV6-3
TGTGCCAGCAGCTTAGGGGCCGGCCGCCCCCGGGGGGAGACCCAGTACTTC,CASSLGAGRPRGETQYF,.,few,TRBJ2-5,TRBV7-2
TGCAGTGTACGGCGGGGGGCTCTTGAGCAGTTCTTC,CSVRRGALEQFF,TRBD2,.,TRBJ2-1,TRBV20-1
TGTGCCAGCAGCTTAGGGGGGCTTCACAACGAGCAGTACTTC,CASSLGGLHNEQYF,.,few,TRBJ2-7,TRBV7-9
TGTGCCAGCAGTTTCGGACAGGGTGGGAACACTGAAGCTTTCTTT,CASSFGQGGNTEAFF,TRBD1,.,TRBJ1-1,TRBV12-3/TRBV12-4
TGTGCCAGCAGTAAGACAGGGAACGGCTACACCTTC,CASSKTGNGYTF,TRBD1,few,TRBJ1-2,TRBV6-6
TGTGCCAGTAGTATAAGCCCGGGACAGGGAATTTATGAGCAGTTCTTC,CASSISPGQGIYEQFF,TRBD1,.,TRBJ2-1,TRBV19
TGCAGCGCGCTAAGTTTCTACAATGAGCAGTACTTC,CSALSFYNEQYF,.,.,TRBJ2-5,TRBV29-1
TGTGCCAGTAGTATAACCAGGGAGAGAAACGAGCAGTACTTC,CASSITRERNEQYF,.,.,TRBJ2-7,TRBV19
TGTGCCATCAGTGAATCACAGGGGGCCAATCAGCCCCAGCATTTT,CAISESQGANQPQHF,TRBD1,few,TRBJ1-5,TRBV10-3
TGTGCCATCAGTGAGTCGAACGGGGGGCTTCATGGCTACACCTTC,CAISESNGGLHGYTF,.,once,TRBJ1-2,TRBV10-3
TGTGCCAGCAGCCAAGGACAGCCTCTTGAGCAGTTCTTC,CASSQGQPLEQFF,.,.,TRBJ2-1,TRBV14
TGCAGCGTAGCTGGGACTAGCGGGGGGACCCCCTACAATGAGCAGTTCTTC,CSVAGTSGGTPYNEQFF,TRBD2,.,TRBJ2-1,TRBV29-1
TGTGCCAGCAGCTTTAGGGGCCGAGGAGGAGGGAACACTGAAGCTTTCTTT,CASSFRGRGGGNTEAFF,.,.,TRBJ1-1,TRBV11-2
TGTGCCAGCAGCGTAGCTGGGGCCCAGGGGGGGGGCCCCCACAATGAGCAGTACTTC,CASSVAGAQGGGPHNEQYF,.,.,TRBJ2-7,TRBV9